The T cell receptor beta chain described here comes from a study of blood T cell repertoires in COVID-19. Across the whole study: Some COVID-19 samples were acute and others convalescent; all came from the United States, Italy and Spain.

Clinical histories supplied by participants themselves formed the basis of cohort assignment. Donors of Cohort 3 who recovered were those that had two negative PCRs, clearance, or symptom resolution. Germline lookup yields CDR1 SGHNT and CDR2 YYREEE (reference sequence). Trimming took off 4 bases at V and 0 bases at J, with 11 bases between the two ends. This CDR3 contains 15 residues. In the study's own analysis: Reference gene primer amplification yielded estimated nucleated cell counts. The table came from immunoSEQ multiplex PCR; TCRdb's copy has only in-frame clones and leaves some out. That table furnishes V, J and clone size, whereas the DNA furnished D and trimming. The data contain approximately 310,000 clones, about 89% of them singletons.

This receptor was taken from a man in his sixties who had recovered from COVID-19. The specimen sequenced was PBMCs or T cells enriched from blood (not recorded which). The rearrangement joins TRBV5-4 to TRBJ1-3, with D perhaps TRBD1 (6 bases). CDR3 loop: CASSTKQGSGNTIYF. CDR3 in DNA: TGTGCCAGCAGCACTAAACAGGGCTCTGGAAACACCATATATTTT.